This T cell receptor beta chain was documented in a study of T cell responses to AZD1222 COVID-19 vaccine. Study at large: Second doses that came at about 4 or about 12 weeks were put together.

With regard to this clone: Antigen specificity is unknown.

Study conclusions and caveats: Nearly half of unique spike-specific TCRs reportedly avoided B.1.351 and B.1.1.7 mutated regions.

Germline CDR1 SGHDT, CDR2 YYEEEE. V trimming: 4 bases; J trimming: 10 bases; junction bases outside the gene matches: 8. CDR3 size: 13 residues. Measured with immunoSEQ multiplex PCR; TCRdb has only the in-frame clones, and not every one. The sample contains around 100,000 clones, 85% to 90% of which appear only once. The specimen was peripheral blood, collected on day 0 of AZD1222 vaccination. The source is an adult in good health. This sequence joins TRBV5-6 and TRBJ1-1; 9 nucleotides align to TRBD1. Here the CDR3 reads CASSATGGWGAFF. For the CDR3, the DNA is TGTGCCAGCAGCGCTACAGGGGGCTGGGGAGCTTTCTTT.